This T cell receptor (beta chain) was sequenced during a study of T cell changes during pregnancy in multiple sclerosis. Some clones are missing from TCRdb's copy, which holds only in-frame ones; the method was immunoSEQ multiplex PCR. The data contain around 61,000 clones, around 91% of them seen just once; the ten biggest clones take up approximately 1.5%. Trimming removed 5 bases at V and 4 bases at J, with 12 bases between. The CDR3 consists of 14 residues. Germline V gives CDR1 SGHAT, CDR2 FQDESV (reference sequence). This TCR came from a female donor in good health, enrolled as a control in a pregnancy study. The sample was peripheral blood, taken in the third trimester of pregnancy. The chain is built from TRBV11-1 and TRBJ2-1; no firm D call. CDR3 amino acids: CASSRQLVYNEQFF. CDR3 nucleotide sequence: TGTGCCAGCAGCCGTCAGTTGGTGTACAATGAGCAGTTCTTC.